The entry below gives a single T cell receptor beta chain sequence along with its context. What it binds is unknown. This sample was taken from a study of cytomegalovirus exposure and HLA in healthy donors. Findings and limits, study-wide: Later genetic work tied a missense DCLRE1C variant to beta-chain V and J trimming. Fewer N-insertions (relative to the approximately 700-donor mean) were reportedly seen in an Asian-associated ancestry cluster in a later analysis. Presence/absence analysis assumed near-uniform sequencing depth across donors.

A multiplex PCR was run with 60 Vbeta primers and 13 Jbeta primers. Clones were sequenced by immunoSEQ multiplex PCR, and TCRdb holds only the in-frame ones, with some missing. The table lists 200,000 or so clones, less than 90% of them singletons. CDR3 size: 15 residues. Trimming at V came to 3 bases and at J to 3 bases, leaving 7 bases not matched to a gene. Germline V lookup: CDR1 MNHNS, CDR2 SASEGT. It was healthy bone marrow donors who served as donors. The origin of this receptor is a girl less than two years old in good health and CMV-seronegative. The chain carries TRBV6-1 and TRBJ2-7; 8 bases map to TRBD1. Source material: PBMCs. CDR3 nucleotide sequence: TGTGCCAGCAGTGAGAAGAACAGGGGGAGCTACGAGCAGTACTTC. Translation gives CASSEKNRGSYEQYF.